This record looks at one T cell receptor beta chain sequence and its context. This clone appeared a few times. What antigen it recognizes has not been identified. No base qualities exist here, and no much larger clone lies one base off it. The cohort consisted of some 670 healthy bone marrow donors. Cohort members were all nominally healthy when sampled, although unrecorded immune exposures were likely present. The donor was CMV seropositive and was included in the group of some 290 seropositive cohort members. Each donor provided a peripheral blood sample, and peripheral blood mononuclear cells were used for TCR beta sequencing. The Qiagen DNeasy Blood Extraction Kit was used to extract genomic DNA from the blood cell samples. Receptor libraries were prepared by the immunoSEQ multiplex PCR assay. For the multiplex PCR, a mixture combining 60 forward primers for TCR Vbeta segments and 13 reverse primers for TCR Jbeta segments was used. The CDR3 region of rearranged TCR beta genes was amplified from genomic DNA with a multiplex PCR assay. Amplified TCR beta libraries were sequenced as 87-base-pair reads on the Illumina HiSeq System. The paper's data handling went like this. Across the 700 or so repertoires, a later analysis counted 80 million or so unique TCR beta chains, 9.5 million to 13 million of which were shared by at least two donors. A nearest-neighbor algorithm error-corrected the raw reads and collapsed the reads into unique sequences, merging closely related sequences to remove PCR and sequencing errors. V, D and J gene segments were assigned by aligning CDR3 sequences to IMGT reference sequences. For a sequence to be retained, a match of at least six nucleotides to both a V gene segment and a J gene segment was required. A rearrangement was called productive if the CDR3 had no stop codons and remained in frame with V and J, and every other rearrangement was called non-productive. Following IMGT convention, CDR3 was defined as the stretch from the second conserved V-encoded cysteine to the conserved J-encoded phenylalanine. The earlier analysis of 587 of the donors excluded any sequence lacking an unambiguous match to a single V gene segment. In an earlier analysis of roughly 500 of the donors, V segments were called functional above 56.7% productive rearrangements and were called segregating when the between-donor standard deviation exceeded 5%. To diagnose cytomegalovirus status from the catalog of TCR beta chain sequences, a statistical classification framework was built. V and J gene assignment, in a later analysis, came from comparing TCR nucleotide sequences with IMGT/GENE-DB human TR gene sequences. In a later analysis, CDR3 sequences and most-parsimonious VDJ recombination scenarios were assigned using the TCRdist pipeline. In a later analysis, each TCR beta chain was defined by its CDR3 amino acid sequence together with its V-gene family, and reads lacking a unique V-gene family were excluded. As a way to deal with suspected cross-contamination and a sequencing artifact, a later analysis dropped 450 to 600 nucleotide sequences that were highly shared and had low generation probability. A later analysis calculated a clonal expansion index for each public chain from normalized within-repertoire ranks of inferred template counts. A later analysis computed generation probabilities with a VDJ recombination model fitted to out-of-frame rearrangements, and checked the results against IGoR. In a later analysis, hypergeometric tests were used to score TCR-TCR, TCR-HLA and TCR-CMV co-occurrence, with a repertoire-size bias correction applied to TCR pairs. To estimate false discovery rates, a later analysis permuted the HLA or CMV assignments 20 times. In a later analysis, co-occurring TCRs were grouped with DBSCAN, and TCRdist sequence similarity was added when clustering was performed within HLA-allele-positive subsets. Co-occurrence clustering excluded repertoires with fewer than 30,000 or more than 120,000 public chains, plus five with anomalous nucleotide sharing. TCRdb carries this immuneACCESS record with in-frame sequences only. Its versions omit some clonotypes, under half of them owing to an unresolved V gene in the studies checked, with the rest unexplained. The V and J calls and clone size are taken from that table; D and trimming were inferred from the DNA. The sample table shows just over 200,000 clones, and about two thirds are seen once. The ten biggest clones cover around 2.6% of the sample.

The CDR3 spans 16 residues, from the cysteine through the phenylalanine. Only the CDR3 portion is preserved as DNA: 48 bases, with reading frame beginning at the first base. CDR1 and CDR2 were assigned from the germline V gene as SGDLS and YYNGEE. The data stem from a study of cytomegalovirus exposure and HLA in healthy donors (dated by TCRdb to 2016 to 2017). Background for the entire study: In an earlier analysis of 587 of the donors, less than 350 Gb of sequence data and 90 million to 130 million unique TCR beta sequences from about 179 million T cells were reported. Roughly 290 gigabases of sequencing data and 75 million to 85 million unique TCR sequences made up an early release that covered fewer than 650 HLA-typed donors. Among the approximately 430 genotyped donors, roughly 80% belonged to the genetic ancestry cluster associated with self-reported Caucasian donors. The study was designed to test whether signatures of past pathogen exposure could be identified by cataloging public T cell receptors. The study used immunosequencing to profile the T cell repertoires of 600 to 850 subjects and linked those repertoires to cytomegalovirus serostatus. Along with the roughly 610-subject first cohort, a separate validation cohort of some 130 different subjects was used. High-throughput TCR immunosequencing, statistical association of individual TCRs with disease status, and machine learning were combined to predict cytomegalovirus infection status. A later analysis re-examined previously published TCR beta repertoires from roughly 720 donors and added high-resolution HLA genotyping to investigate patterns of TCR occurrence. The later analysis used no new phenotypic data to find candidate immune exposures, relying instead on TCR beta sequences and their occurrence across donors. An earlier analysis of approximately 580 of the donors used high-throughput TCR beta sequencing to judge whether each TCR beta V gene segment behaved as functional or pseudogenic. Alongside the repertoire data, information on donor age, sex, ethnicity and CMV serostatus was compiled. In a later genetic analysis, genome-wide SNP genotypes for about three fifths of the roughly 670 donors were used, and that subset was treated as a discovery cohort. All discovery cohort repertoires had been generated using a single sequencing platform. HLA typing covered class I and class II loci at four-digit resolution. The number of typed donors differed by locus: about 620-640 for A, B, C, DRB1 and DQB1; 500 to 550 for DQA1; fewer than 610 for DPA1; and 450 to 480 for DPB1. A handful of DR-DQ haplotypes were handled as single units for association and clustering because linkage in the cohort was strong. Among about 400 genotyped donors of the cohort, an average of approximately 200,000 unique TCR beta nucleotide sequences was sequenced per donor, of which about 18% were non-productive. Overall study results and their limits: Because counts were too low, about 17 rarely observed V segments, including chromosome 9 orphons, were excluded from the earlier analysis of roughly 580 of the donors. Several of the top co-occurrence clusters appeared to be linked to parvovirus B19, influenza, CMV and Epstein-Barr virus, according to a later analysis. In vitro tests confirmed that three of the cytomegalovirus-associated TCR beta chains recognize cytomegalovirus antigens. Because HLA typing was unavailable for some donors at each locus, only the typed subset was used in association tests. Correlated functional status among segregating V segments might be attributable to linkage disequilibrium, but an unknown experimental factor could not be ruled out. In this cohort, only TCR beta chains were sequenced, and detectable features were limited by the absence of alpha or paired-chain data. In the study, 150 to 200 TCR beta chains were listed as associated with cytomegalovirus. A further reported finding was that TCR beta sequences accurately predicted the HLA-A and HLA-B alleles for most subjects in the first cohort. It was suggested by the authors that the approach could potentially be generalized to other disease states and immunological phenotypes. Broadly in line with IMGT annotations, most TCR beta V segments showed up in productive rearrangements about 90% or about 30% of the time in an earlier analysis of 450 to 750 of the donors. The only immune exposure information available for the cohort was CMV serostatus. V-gene and J-gene trimming of TCR beta chains was associated with a missense DCLRE1C variant in a later genetic analysis, and the association was replicated in an independent cohort. In both the original and validation cohorts, the classifier was reported to diagnose cytomegalovirus status with high specificity and sensitivity. In a later analysis, TCR association rates were found to vary across HLA loci, with the most associated TCRs seen for DRB1 alleles and the fewest for HLA-C alleles. Presence/absence analyses assumed roughly uniform sequencing depth across donors, an assumption that may not hold. Specific HLA alleles were associated with 15,000 to 20,000 TCR beta sequences at a false discovery rate of 0.05 in a later analysis. Across donors, most TCR sequences were observed very rarely, whereas some public TCRs were present in many individuals. Strong co-occurrence of HLA alleles, especially DR and DQ, made assigning TCR associations to individual alleles difficult. The 87-base-pair reads could not distinguish some IMGT-functional V segments, including TRBV6-2 and TRBV6-3, so those segments were excluded. According to a later genetic analysis, donors in an Asian-associated ancestry cluster had fewer N-insertions in productive TCRs than the roughly 700-donor mean. The sequencing pipeline was judged likely to have produced a cluster of highly shared sequence variants as a technical artifact. In a later analysis, most CMV-associated TCR beta chains were found to appear HLA-restricted, with HLA associations seemingly driven largely by CMV exposure. A later analysis found that HLA-associated TCR beta chains were more clonally expanded and had lower generation probabilities than equally common non-associated chains.

Sequenced material: PBMCs. This clonotype was obtained from a middle-aged man in good health and CMV-seropositive. The rearrangement joined TRBV9 to TRBJ2-5; 9 bases in between match TRBD2. The DNA end favors TRBJ2-7, so the J call may be wrong. The CDR3 region has the sequence CASSEGDSGGRYEQYF. DNA sequence: TGTGCCAGCAGCGAGGGCGATAGCGGGGGACGCTACGAGCAGTACTTC.